This is a list of T cell receptor beta chains from one sample in a study of shared clonotypes between healthy human individuals. Only in-frame clones appear in the TCRdb table, and some are missing; sequencing was by immunoSEQ multiplex PCR. The sample carries over 2 million clones, 85% to 95% recorded once. Sequenced material: naive CD4+ T cells from PBMCs. The receptors come from a man in his late teens or twenties in good health. Some clones in this sample may be carry-over from other donors' samples. Both conserved end residues are part of each CDR3. Fields, in order: V gene, J gene, clone size, CDR3 protein. A clone size is listed for some rows: how often the clone was seen (once, few, many), or a class if it is expanded.

V gene: TRBV6-5
J gene: TRBJ1-2
clone size: .
CDR3 protein: CASSYSGNRPPTF

V gene: TRBV6-1
J gene: TRBJ2-3
clone size: .
CDR3 protein: CASTGLAGSVGTQYF

V gene: TRBV6-5
J gene: TRBJ2-5
clone size: .
CDR3 protein: CASSYGTGIQTQYF

V gene: TRBV5-8
J gene: TRBJ2-5
clone size: .
CDR3 protein: CASSLRTQETQYF

V gene: TRBV13
J gene: TRBJ2-5
clone size: .
CDR3 protein: CASSSPDGPVETQYF

V gene: TRBV18
J gene: TRBJ2-2
clone size: .
CDR3 protein: CASSPPILASTGELFF

V gene: TRBV29-1
J gene: TRBJ2-7
clone size: .
CDR3 protein: CSVAPWGDEADEQYF

V gene: TRBV5-1
J gene: TRBJ1-1
clone size: .
CDR3 protein: CASSLVTSNTEAFF

V gene: TRBV2
J gene: TRBJ2-7
clone size: .
CDR3 protein: CASSESGRVHEQYF

V gene: TRBV27
J gene: TRBJ2-6
clone size: .
CDR3 protein: CASCLSGANVLTF

V gene: TRBV9
J gene: TRBJ1-2
clone size: once
CDR3 protein: CASSVFTNYGYTF

V gene: TRBV5-1
J gene: TRBJ1-2
clone size: .
CDR3 protein: CASSPGGGTGYTF

V gene: TRBV4-1
J gene: TRBJ2-3
clone size: .
CDR3 protein: CASSQDDRIEDTQYF

V gene: TRBV5-4
J gene: TRBJ2-7
clone size: .
CDR3 protein: CASSLGAANYEQYF

V gene: TRBV18
J gene: TRBJ1-6
clone size: .
CDR3 protein: CASSPQWGVDSPLHF

V gene: TRBV10-1
J gene: TRBJ2-1
clone size: .
CDR3 protein: CASSVGGPSSYNEQFF

V gene: TRBV5-1
J gene: TRBJ2-1
clone size: .
CDR3 protein: CASSLDASVRGNEQFF

V gene: TRBV7-2
J gene: TRBJ1-1
clone size: few
CDR3 protein: CASSPRTGGTEAFF

V gene: TRBV28
J gene: TRBJ1-5
clone size: .
CDR3 protein: CASSPFGRDNQPQHF

V gene: TRBV28
J gene: .
clone size: .
CDR3 protein: CASRTGPSYEQYF

V gene: TRBV28
J gene: TRBJ1-2
clone size: .
CDR3 protein: CASSPPDGPYGYTF

V gene: TRBV30
J gene: TRBJ1-3
clone size: .
CDR3 protein: CAWSVGGPGNTIYF

V gene: TRBV30
J gene: TRBJ2-7
clone size: .
CDR3 protein: CAWSVPLREQYF

V gene: TRBV7-3
J gene: TRBJ2-7
clone size: .
CDR3 protein: CASSSGQNYEQYF

V gene: TRBV2
J gene: TRBJ2-7
clone size: .
CDR3 protein: CASVRAPGTPGYEQYF

V gene: TRBV12-5
J gene: TRBJ2-3
clone size: .
CDR3 protein: CASGSQGASGSTDTQYF

V gene: TRBV5-1
J gene: TRBJ2-7
clone size: .
CDR3 protein: CASSPEGSPGYEQYF

V gene: TRBV7-8
J gene: TRBJ2-1
clone size: once
CDR3 protein: CASSLLGGSDNEQFF

V gene: TRBV28
J gene: TRBJ1-5
clone size: .
CDR3 protein: CASSPGTGEGQPQHF

V gene: TRBV6-1
J gene: TRBJ2-3
clone size: .
CDR3 protein: CASSEALRDTQYF

V gene: TRBV2
J gene: TRBJ2-3
clone size: .
CDR3 protein: CASSPTGQDTQYF

V gene: TRBV18
J gene: TRBJ2-7
clone size: .
CDR3 protein: CASSPNTWGEQYF

V gene: TRBV5-1
J gene: TRBJ2-3
clone size: .
CDR3 protein: CASSFLAGTTDTQYF

V gene: TRBV19
J gene: TRBJ1-2
clone size: .
CDR3 protein: CASSMTGLNYGYTF

V gene: TRBV27
J gene: TRBJ1-5
clone size: .
CDR3 protein: CASSPGQGDYYQPQHF

V gene: TRBV19
J gene: TRBJ2-2
clone size: .
CDR3 protein: CASRIAGGSGELFF

V gene: TRBV29-1
J gene: TRBJ2-1
clone size: .
CDR3 protein: CSVAGLAGGYNEQFF

V gene: TRBV30
J gene: TRBJ1-2
clone size: .
CDR3 protein: CAWNQQGRDGYTF

V gene: TRBV9
J gene: TRBJ1-2
clone size: .
CDR3 protein: CASSVGTNYGYTF

V gene: TRBV29-1
J gene: TRBJ2-1
clone size: .
CDR3 protein: CSARGLAGSSYNEQFF

V gene: TRBV4-3
J gene: TRBJ2-1
clone size: .
CDR3 protein: CASSQDVLIGLPANEQFF

V gene: TRBV11-2
J gene: TRBJ1-2
clone size: .
CDR3 protein: CASSFRGPTGYTF